This is a list of T cell receptor beta chains from one sample in a study of blood T cell repertoires in COVID-19. Assay used: immunoSEQ multiplex PCR; TCRdb lists only in-frame clones, some missing. The sample lists around 140,000 clones, approximately 86% seen once, with about an eighth in the top ten. Source material: peripheral blood. The receptors come from a woman in her sixties or seventies with COVID-19, enrolled during active disease. Each CDR3 is given with its conserved first and last residue. Fields, in order: J gene, V gene, D gene, clone size, CDR3 DNA, CDR3 protein. The D gene is left open where the match is weak. Expanded clones get a size class; other rows say once, few or many, or leave the size out.

TRBJ2-2,TRBV28,TRBD1,-,TGTGCCAGCAGGGGACAGGGTAGAACCGGGGAGCTGTTTTTT,CASRGQGRTGELFF
TRBJ2-1,TRBV7-7,-,-,TGTGCTAGCAGTGAGGAAATTTGGGGCGGTGAGCAGTTCTTC,CASSEEIWGGEQFF
TRBJ1-2,TRBV18,TRBD1,-,TGTGCCAGCTCACCAGGACAGGGTGATGGCTACACCTTC,CASSPGQGDGYTF
TRBJ1-1,TRBV10-2,TRBD1,-,TGCGCCAGCAAAACACCCGGGACAGTGAACACTGAAGCTTTCTTT,CASKTPGTVNTEAFF
TRBJ1-2,TRBV27,TRBD1,-,TGTGCCAGCAGCCCGGGGACAGGGACCTATGGCTACACCTTC,CASSPGTGTYGYTF
TRBJ2-7,TRBV2,TRBD2,-,TGTGCCAGTACCAGGCTAGCGGGGGGGCAGGCTCCCTACTTC,CASTRLAGGQAPYF
TRBJ1-1,TRBV12-3/TRBV12-4,-,-,TGTGCCAGCAGTTATACAGGGATCTCTGAAGCTTTCTTT,CASSYTGISEAFF
TRBJ2-1,TRBV6-6,-,-,TGTGCCAGCAGTTACTCGGGGGCGGACGATGAGCAGTTCTTC,CASSYSGADDEQFF
TRBJ2-7,TRBV28,-,-,TGTGCCGCTACCCAGGGTTACGAGCAGTACTTC,CAATQGYEQYF
TRBJ2-1,TRBV28,-,-,TGTGCCAGCAGTTTACCCAGGGACAATGAGCAGTTCTTC,CASSLPRDNEQFF
TRBJ1-4,TRBV19,TRBD1,-,TGTGCCACCGGGGACAGGGGAGCTGAAAAACTGTTTTTT,CATGDRGAEKLFF
TRBJ2-6,TRBV12-1,-,-,TGTGCCAGCAGCTTCTCCGGGACAGGGATGTTGGGTCCTGGGGCCAACGTCCTGACTTTC,CASSFSGTGMLGPGANVLTF
TRBJ2-3,TRBV18,-,-,TGTGCCAGCTCATCTCCGGGGGAGCCAGATACGCAGTATTTT,CASSSPGEPDTQYF
TRBJ1-5,TRBV15,-,-,TGTGCCACCAGCAGAGATCAGCGAGGGAATCAGCCCCAGCATTTT,CATSRDQRGNQPQHF
TRBJ2-2,TRBV9,-,-,TGTGCCAGCAGCTCCCGACTAGTCCACACCGGGGAGCTGTTTTTT,CASSSRLVHTGELFF
TRBJ2-3,TRBV6-5,TRBD2,-,TGTGCCATTATTAGCGGGGGTATCGGAGATACGCAGTATTTT,CAIISGGIGDTQYF
TRBJ1-4,TRBV25-1,-,-,TGTGCCAGCAGTACCGCCGGGGCTAATGAAAAACTGTTTTTT,CASSTAGANEKLFF
TRBJ2-4,TRBV24-1,-,-,TGTGCCACCAGTGACAGGGCATGGATTCAGTACTTC,CATSDRAWIQYF
TRBJ2-7,TRBV4-1,TRBD1,-,TGCGCCAGCAGTCCACTGACAGGGGCGGGCGAGCAGTACTTC,CASSPLTGAGEQYF
TRBJ2-1,TRBV24-1,TRBD1,once,TGTGCCACCAGTGGTCACCCGGGGACAGATTACTACAATGAGCAGTTCTTC,CATSGHPGTDYYNEQFF
TRBJ1-6,TRBV19,-,-,TGTGCCAGTAGTCTCGGACAGTATAATTCACCCCTCCACTTT,CASSLGQYNSPLHF
TRBJ1-2,TRBV20-1,-,-,TGCAGTGCTAGTCAGAAAAACTATGGCTACACCTTC,CSASQKNYGYTF
TRBJ2-2,TRBV11-2,TRBD2,-,TGTGCCAGCAGCTTAGATAGCGGGGGCATCGGGGAGCTGTTTTTT,CASSLDSGGIGELFF
TRBJ1-3,TRBV6-5,-,-,TGTGCCAGCACAAAAGGGGCTGGAAACACCATATATTTT,CASTKGAGNTIYF
TRBJ1-6,TRBV28,-,-,TGTGCCAGTACCCCCAGTAGCGCATATAATTCACCCCTCCACTTT,CASTPSSAYNSPLHF
TRBJ1-5,TRBV19,-,-,TGTGCCAGTAGTAGTCGTCAGGGTAAACGGCCCCAGCATTTT,CASSSRQGKRPQHF
TRBJ1-5,TRBV7-2,-,few,TGTGCCAGCAGCTGGACAGCTACCAATCAGCCCCAGCATTTT,CASSWTATNQPQHF
TRBJ2-7,TRBV6-5,TRBD1,-,TGTGCCAGCAGTTACCGTTCACAGGGGCCCTACGAGCAGTACTTC,CASSYRSQGPYEQYF
TRBJ1-2,TRBV10-2,TRBD1,-,TGCGCCAGCAGCGGACAGGGTGGAGGCTACACCTTC,CASSGQGGGYTF
TRBJ1-3,TRBV5-4,TRBD1,-,TGTGCCAGCAGCCACGACCCGACAGGGGATGGAAACACCATATATTTT,CASSHDPTGDGNTIYF
TRBJ1-3,TRBV5-6,TRBD1,-,TGTGCCAGCAGCTTTCGAGGGGGCGCAGATGGAAACACCATATATTTT,CASSFRGGADGNTIYF
TRBJ2-5,TRBV20-1,-,-,TGCAGCCCCAGACTCCAAGGGACCCAGTACTTC,CSPRLQGTQYF
TRBJ1-5,TRBV7-8,TRBD1,-,TGTGCCAGCAGCTTATTACAGGGGTGGCATCAGCCCCAGCATTTT,CASSLLQGWHQPQHF
TRBJ1-1,TRBV2,TRBD1,-,TGTGCCAGCAGTGGCCCTTGGGACAGGGGTAGATCTTTCTTT,CASSGPWDRGRSFF
TRBJ2-1,TRBV7-2,-,-,TGTGCCAGCAATTCGTGGGCCGGGGGTCATGAGCAGTTCTTC,CASNSWAGGHEQFF
TRBJ1-2,TRBV27,TRBD1,-,TGTGCCAGCAGGGACCCCGACAGGGGGCCCTATGGCTACACCTTC,CASRDPDRGPYGYTF
TRBJ2-2,TRBV28,-,-,TGTGCCAGCATAACCGAGGTAGACACCGGGGAGCTGTTTTTT,CASITEVDTGELFF
TRBJ1-1,TRBV29-1,-,-,TGCAGCGTTGTGACAGTAAGAAATGAAGCTTTCTTT,CSVVTVRNEAFF
TRBJ2-5,TRBV5-6,TRBD1,-,TGTGCCAGCAGGCCCCTGGACAGGGGAGGGCAAGAGACCCAGTACTTC,CASRPLDRGGQETQYF
TRBJ2-3,TRBV9,TRBD2,-,TGTGCCAGCAGGGACCCGGGGGCGGGGGGGACAGATACGCAGTATTTT,CASRDPGAGGTDTQYF
TRBJ2-5,TRBV14,TRBD2,-,TGTGCCAGCAGCCGGACCACTAGCGGGGGTGTAGAGACCCAGTACTTC,CASSRTTSGGVETQYF
TRBJ1-5,TRBV3-1/TRBV3-2,TRBD1,-,TGTGCCAGCAGCCTCGGGACAGGGGGCAATCAGCCCCAGCATTTT,CASSLGTGGNQPQHF
TRBJ2-5,TRBV10-1,-,-,TGCGCCAGCAGCCCCCGGACCAAGGGGGAGACCCAGTACTTC,CASSPRTKGETQYF
TRBJ2-7,TRBV3-1/TRBV3-2,-,-,TGTGCCAGCAGCCAAAGGGGCTACGAGCAGTACTTC,CASSQRGYEQYF
TRBJ2-1,TRBV28,-,-,TGTGCCAGCAGTCCCGCCACTAACTCCAACTACAATGAGCAGTTCTTC,CASSPATNSNYNEQFF
TRBJ1-4,TRBV3-1/TRBV3-2,TRBD1,-,TGTGCCAGCAGCCAGGACAGGGGTAATGAAAAACTGTTTTTT,CASSQDRGNEKLFF
TRBJ2-3,TRBV11-3,TRBD1,once,TGTGCCAGCAGCCAACGTACTGGGGACAGGGGTGCAGATACGCAGTATTTT,CASSQRTGDRGADTQYF